Listed here are 23 T cell receptor beta chains from one sample, sequenced in a study of T-cell reconstitution after alpha-beta-depleted transplantation in children. The TCRbeta library incorporated unique molecular identifiers. MiXCR, applied by TCRdb to the PCR reads, yields one record per CDR3 protein. Counted here are about 360,000 distinct CDR3 sequences, 13% occurring once; the ten biggest clones make up about 4.5%. This sample comprised PBMCs, obtained from the stem cell graft. The receptors come from a human donor who donated a stem cell graft to a child with Fanconi anemia.

This clonotype was recorded at least ten times. The chain couples TRBV10-3 to TRBJ1-1, with TRBD1 matching 8 bases. Trimming at V came to 6 bases and at J to 3 bases, leaving 3 bases not matched to a gene. Per the germline V gene, CDR1 is ENHRY and CDR2 is SYGVKD. There are 13 residues in the CDR3. The CDR3 sequence is CAIRSQGDTEAFF. CDR3 coding DNA: TGTGCCATCAGGTCACAGGGGGACACTGAAGCTTTCTTT.

This clonotype was counted between two and nine times. This CDR3 is CASSPDVEQFF. The CDR3 DNA reads as TGTGCCAGCTCCCCCGATGTTGAGCAGTTCTTC. The chain couples TRBV18 to TRBJ2-1; D gene ambiguous. Per germline, CDR1 KGHSH and CDR2 LQKENI. V lost 6 bases and J lost 9, with 9 bases in between. This CDR3 region has 11 residues.

This clonotype was counted many times. The V and J genes are TRBV6-5 and TRBJ1-6, with D possibly matching TRBD1 (5 bases). With 8 bases removed from V and 9 bases from J, the gap between germline ends came to 20 bases. The CDR3 loop spans 15 amino acids. CDR1 is MNHEY and CDR2 is SVGAGI in the germline V gene. The CDR3 region has the DNA TGTGCCAGCCGGAGGGACGGAGGAGATGGTTCACCCCTCCACTTT. This codes for CASRRDGGDGSPLHF.

V usage is TRBV5-1 and J usage is TRBJ1-1; D unclear. Germline values: CDR1 SGHRS, CDR2 YFSETQ. This CDR3 is built from 13 residues. Trimming removed 0 bases at V and 3 bases at J, with 6 bases between. CDR3 in amino acids: CASSLEGHTEAFF. As DNA, the CDR3 is TGCGCCAGCAGCTTGGAAGGGCACACTGAAGCTTTCTTT.

This clonotype was observed many times. The J gene is TRBJ2-3, the V gene TRBV9; 8 nucleotides align to TRBD1. The CDR3 loop spans 14 amino acids. V was clipped by 1 base and J by 5 bases; unmatched bases: 3. CDR1 and CDR2 from the germline V gene are SGDLS and YYNGEE. CDR3 sequence reads: CASSVTQGVDTQYF. In nucleotides, the CDR3 is TGTGCCAGCAGCGTAACACAGGGGGTAGATACGCAGTATTTT.

The gene calls are TRBV10-3 and TRBJ1-6; tentative D call: TRBD1 (6 bases). CDR3 length: 14 amino acids. V was pared by 11 bases and J by 7 bases, with 18 bases between. The germline V gene has CDR1 ENHRY and CDR2 SYGVKD. CDR3 in DNA: TGTGCCGAAGACAGGCCAAAGTGGAATTCACCCCTCCACTTT. Amino acid sequence: CAEDRPKWNSPLHF.

CDR3 bases: TGCGCCAGCAGCAGAGACGGGACAGACCTCTACAATGAGCAGTTCTTC. Translating it yields CASSRDGTDLYNEQFF. V is TRBV10-2 and J is TRBJ2-1; 7 bases are shared with TRBD1. Germline assignment: CDR1 WSHSY and CDR2 SAAADI. Trimming at V came to 6 bases and at J to 3 bases, leaving 11 bases not matched to a gene. This CDR3 is built from 16 residues.

This clonotype was counted at least ten times. CDR3 region: CSVLSASGNTIYF. DNA of the CDR3: TGCAGCGTTCTATCGGCCTCTGGAAACACCATATATTTT. V gene TRBV29-1 combines with J gene TRBJ1-3; D uncertain. The CDR3 has 13 residues. CDR1 SQVTM and CDR2 ANQGSEA come from the germline V gene. The V end lost 5 bases, the J end lost 0 bases, and 8 bases lay between the germline ends.

This clonotype was picked up a small number of times. The V call is TRBV6-5, the J call TRBJ1-2, with no clear D. Trimming cost V 2 bases and J 8 bases, with 15 bases left between them. This CDR3 region has 14 residues. Germline V gives CDR1 MNHEY, CDR2 SVGAGI. CDR3 coding DNA: TGTGCCAGCAGTTACGACACAGAGGCTCGGGGCTACACCTTC. Its protein is CASSYDTEARGYTF.

The rearrangement joins TRBV12-3 or TRBV12-4 to TRBJ1-3; D is ambiguous. This CDR3 region has 14 residues. V was trimmed by 6 bases and J by 1 base, leaving 10 bases between them. DNA of the CDR3: TGTGCCAGCAGAACGACTGCTTCTGGAAACACCATATATTTT. Translated, it gives CASRTTASGNTIYF.

This chain joins TRBV7-8 and TRBJ2-1, with a tentative D call TRBD1 (5 bases). The CDR3 sequence is 16 residues long. The germline V gene has CDR1 SGHVS and CDR2 FQNEAQ. With 0 bases removed from V and 5 bases from J, the gap between germline ends came to 14 bases. The CDR3 reads CASSLAQGDSHNEQFF. CDR3 DNA: TGTGCCAGCAGCTTAGCTCAAGGGGATTCCCACAATGAGCAGTTCTTC. Using reference TRBV7-8 and TRBJ2-1 for the parts outside the CDR3, the full variable domain is GAGVSQSPRYKVAKRGQDVALRCDPISGHVSLFWYQQALGQGPEFLTYFQNEAQLDKSGLPSDRFFAERPEGSVSTLKIQRTQQEDSAVYLCASSLAQGDSHNEQFFGPGTRLTVL.

The chain couples TRBV19 to TRBJ1-5, with D perhaps TRBD1 (6 bases). Germline V gives CDR1 LNHDA, CDR2 SQIVND (reference sequence). V dropped 1 base and J dropped 7 bases, with 11 bases sitting between them. CDR3 length equals 14 residues. In DNA form, the CDR3 reads TGTGCCAGTAGTATAGCGGGGGCTCGCCAGCCCCAGCATTTT. Translated: CASSIAGARQPQHF.

A word on this clonotype: At one of its ends the junction is not consistent with the germline gene, which may arise from a read error. The chain joins TRBV10-1 to TRBJ2-5; TRBD1 matches 7 bases. The CDR3 is 15 residues long. From germline, CDR1 is WNHNN and CDR2 SYGVQD (reference sequence). Written as DNA, the CDR3 is TGCGCCAGCAGTAAGTCGGAAGGGGGCATTGAGACCCAGTACTTC. This gives the protein CASSKSEGGIETQYF.

This clonotype was counted many times. The V and J genes are TRBV12-3 or TRBV12-4 and TRBJ2-5, with D hard to call. Trimming shortened V by 6 bases and J by 3 bases, and 5 bases separated the two germline ends. The CDR3 is 11 residues long. CDR3 sequence: CASSREETQYF. The CDR3 DNA reads as TGTGCCAGCAGCCGGGAAGAGACCCAGTACTTC.

This clonotype was observed a few times. The chain has TRBV6-1 and TRBJ2-7; 12 bases line up with TRBD1. From germline, CDR1 is MNHNS and CDR2 SASEGT. J lost 5 bases, V lost 3 bases, and 2 bases had no gene match. The CDR3 is 14 amino acids. The DNA of the CDR3 is TGTGCCAGCAGTGAGGGGACAGGGGGCCACGAGCAGTACTTC. Protein sequence: CASSEGTGGHEQYF.

The V gene is TRBV4-1, the J gene TRBJ2-3; D not resolved. The ends were cut back, 0 bases at V and 5 bases at J, with 21 bases in the middle. This CDR3 is 18 amino acids long. Germline V gene lookup returns CDR1 MGHRA and CDR2 YSYEKL. CDR3 sequence: CASSQDPYGPLSGDTQYF. CDR3 in DNA: TGCGCCAGCAGCCAAGATCCCTACGGGCCTTTGTCGGGAGATACGCAGTATTTT.

This clonotype was detected ten times or more. V gene TRBV20-1 combines with J gene TRBJ2-3; 7 bases match TRBD1. V trimming: 5 bases; J trimming: 4 bases; junction bases outside the gene matches: 12. CDR3 length equals 15 residues. Germline lookup yields CDR1 DFQATT and CDR2 SNEGSKA (reference sequence). Here the CDR3 DNA reads TGCAGTGCTTTTGACGTCGCCCAGGGGGCAGATACGCAGTATTTT. Amino acids: CSAFDVAQGADTQYF.

The chain combines TRBV5-1 with TRBJ1-4, with TRBD1 identical over 7 bases. The CDR3 is 14 residues long. V trimming: 3 bases; J trimming: 7 bases; junction bases outside the gene matches: 6. The germline CDR1 and CDR2 sequences are SGHRS and YFSETQ. The chain's CDR3 is CASSSRQGGEKLFF. CDR3 bases: TGCGCCAGCAGCTCTCGACAGGGAGGTGAAAAACTGTTTTTT.

This clonotype was recorded a few times. V gene TRBV3-1 combines with J gene TRBJ1-1, with a weak D call TRBD1 (6 bases). V was clipped by 5 bases and J by 5 bases, with 18 bases between them. Germline CDR1 reads LGHDT; CDR2 reads YNNKEL (reference sequence). The CDR3 spans 15 residues. The chain's CDR3 is CASSSIQGRETEAFF. CDR3 in DNA: TGTGCCAGCAGCTCAATTCAGGGGCGGGAGACTGAAGCTTTCTTT. The full variable domain, its missing parts supplied by reference TRBV3-1 and TRBJ1-1, is DTAVSQTPKYLVTQMGNDKSIKCEQNLGHDTMYWYKQDSKKFLKIMFSYNNKELIINETVPNRFSPKSPDKAHLNLHINSLELGDSAVYFCASSSIQGRETEAFFGQGTRLTVV.

This clonotype was observed a few times. V and J are TRBV15 and TRBJ2-7, with D perhaps TRBD1 (6 bases). The CDR3 loop spans 16 amino acids. Trimming left V 1 base short and J 2 bases short, with 15 bases between. Germline-derived CDR1 and CDR2 are LNHNV and YYDKDF (reference sequence). CDR3 sequence reads: CATSRGGGPIPYEQYV. CDR3 DNA: TGTGCCACCAGCAGAGGTGGGGGCCCAATTCCCTACGAGCAGTACGTC.

V is TRBV3-1 and J is TRBJ1-1, with a weak D call TRBD1 (5 bases). Per germline, CDR1 LGHDT and CDR2 YNNKEL (reference sequence). V was cut by 3 bases and J by 4 bases, with 12 bases left in between. The CDR3 covers 14 residues. This CDR3 reads CASSQGPGGTEAFF. The DNA of the CDR3 is TGTGCCAGCAGCCAGGGGCCGGGGGGCACTGAAGCTTTCTTT.

The chain has TRBV12-3 or TRBV12-4 and TRBJ2-3, with D uncertain. V was pared by 3 bases and J by 4 bases, with 5 bases between. The CDR3 spans 12 residues. The CDR3 spells CASSFTADTQYF. The CDR3 DNA follows: TGTGCCAGCAGTTTTACCGCAGATACGCAGTATTTT.

The chain links TRBV2 to TRBJ1-1; D may be TRBD1 (6 bases). The V end was cut by 9 bases, the J end by 0 bases, with 14 bases between. The CDR3 extends over 14 amino acids. Germline V CDR1 and CDR2: SNHLY, FYNNEI. This CDR3 reads CARQGRDMNTEAFF. In DNA form, the CDR3 reads TGTGCCAGACAGGGACGAGACATGAACACTGAAGCTTTCTTT.